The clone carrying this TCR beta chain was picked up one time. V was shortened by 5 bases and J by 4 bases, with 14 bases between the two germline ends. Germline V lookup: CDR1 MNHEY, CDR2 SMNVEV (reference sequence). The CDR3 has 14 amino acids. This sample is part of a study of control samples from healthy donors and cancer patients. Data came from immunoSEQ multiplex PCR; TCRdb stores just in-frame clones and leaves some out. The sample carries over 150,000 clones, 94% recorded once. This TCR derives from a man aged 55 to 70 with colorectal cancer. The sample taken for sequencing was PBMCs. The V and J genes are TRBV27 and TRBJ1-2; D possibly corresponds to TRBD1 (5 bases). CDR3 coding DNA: TGTGCCAGCAGTGCTAAATCGGGGGGCTATGGCTACACCTTC. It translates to CASSAKSGGYGYTF.